A selection of T cell receptor beta chains follows, all from one sample in a study of T cells in Graves' hyperthyroidism and ophthalmopathy. TCRdb analysed the multiplex PCR reads with MiXCR anew, one entry per CDR3 protein. The data contain some 370,000 distinct CDR3 sequences, around an eighth of them singletons. The specimen was blood. These TCRs come from a man between 50 and 59 years old with Graves' ophthalmopathy. The CDR3 runs from the conserved cysteine through the conserved F or W. A D gene is named only where the DNA matches it firmly. Clone size is shown for a subset of rows, as once, few, many or a class of expanded clone.

V: TRBV5-1
J: TRBJ2-7
length: 14
size: many
D: TRBD2
DNA: TGCGCCAGCAGCTTTAGCGGGAGCGATTACGAGCAGTACTTC
CDR3: CASSFSGSDYEQYF

V: TRBV20-1
J: TRBJ2-1
length: 18
size: many
D: .
DNA: TGCAGTGCCCAGGACAGGGTTGGTGGCGGGAGGAGTGACAATGAGCAGTTCTTC
CDR3: CSAQDRVGGGRSDNEQFF

V: TRBV11-3
J: TRBJ2-5
length: 13
size: many
D: TRBD1
DNA: TGTGCCAGCAGGAACAGGGGGACAGAGACCCAGTACTTC
CDR3: CASRNRGTETQYF

V: TRBV20-1
J: TRBJ1-6
length: 14
size: .
D: .
DNA: TGCAGTGCTAGGAGGGGGATTGAAAATTCACCCCTCCACTTT
CDR3: CSARRGIENSPLHF

V: TRBV27
J: TRBJ2-5
length: 15
size: many
D: TRBD2
DNA: TGTGCCAGCAGTTTAGGTGGGAGGGCCGGTGAGACCCAGTACTTC
CDR3: CASSLGGRAGETQYF

V: TRBV5-1
J: TRBJ2-1
length: 12
size: many
D: .
DNA: TGCGCCAGCAGCTCAACTGGTGATGAGCAGTTCTTC
CDR3: CASSSTGDEQFF

V: TRBV4-1
J: TRBJ1-5
length: 17
size: .
D: TRBD1
DNA: TGCGCCAGCAGCCAAGATCCGGGACAGGGAGGCAATCAGCCCCAGCATTTT
CDR3: CASSQDPGQGGNQPQHF

V: TRBV27
J: TRBJ2-5
length: 15
size: many
D: .
DNA: TGTGCCAGCAGTTTAACGGGGGGCTTTGAGGAGACCCAGTACTTC
CDR3: CASSLTGGFEETQYF

V: TRBV6-1
J: TRBJ2-1
length: 15
size: .
D: .
DNA: TGTGCCAGCAGTAAGAGCGGGCCCACCTACAATGAGCAGTTCTTC
CDR3: CASSKSGPTYNEQFF

V: TRBV28
J: TRBJ2-7
length: 15
size: many
D: .
DNA: TGTGCCAGCAGTTTCCGGGGGACGGGAACCTACGAGCAGTACTTC
CDR3: CASSFRGTGTYEQYF

V: TRBV12-3/TRBV12-4
J: TRBJ1-2
length: 15
size: .
D: TRBD1
DNA: TGTGCCAGCAGCACAGGGGGCGCGGGGAACTATGGCTACACCTTC
CDR3: CASSTGGAGNYGYTF

V: TRBV4-1
J: TRBJ1-1
length: 16
size: many
D: .
DNA: TGCGCCAGCAGCCAAGAGGGGACGTCTATGAACACTGAAGCTTTCTTT
CDR3: CASSQEGTSMNTEAFF

V: TRBV20-1
J: TRBJ2-1
length: 14
size: few
D: .
DNA: TGCAGTGCCCACACCCCCGGGAGAAGCTGGGAGCAGTTCTTC
CDR3: CSAHTPGRSWEQFF

V: TRBV2
J: TRBJ2-4
length: 15
size: many
D: TRBD2
DNA: TGTGCCAGCAGCCGACTAGCGGGCCTTAAAAACATTCAGTACTTC
CDR3: CASSRLAGLKNIQYF

V: TRBV6-4
J: TRBJ1-1
length: 15
size: few
D: .
DNA: TGTGCCAGCAGTACAACAGCTAGGGGGGAGGCCGAAGCTTTCTTT
CDR3: CASSTTARGEAEAFF

V: TRBV11-3
J: TRBJ2-5
length: 13
size: many
D: .
DNA: TGTGCCAGCAGCCTAAATTCGGGGGAGACCCAGTACTTC
CDR3: CASSLNSGETQYF

V: TRBV5-8
J: TRBJ2-1
length: 15
size: few
D: .
DNA: TGTGCCAGCAGCTTGTTAGGGGACAACTACAATGAGCAGTTCTTC
CDR3: CASSLLGDNYNEQFF

V: TRBV29-1
J: TRBJ2-3
length: 14
size: many
D: .
DNA: TGCAGCGTTGCAACCAGCGGAAGCACAGATACGCAGTATTTT
CDR3: CSVATSGSTDTQYF

V: TRBV29-1
J: TRBJ1-2
length: 13
size: few
D: .
DNA: TGCAGCGTAAGTGGACTCATCCAAAATGGCTACACCTTC
CDR3: CSVSGLIQNGYTF

V: TRBV18
J: TRBJ2-5
length: 13
size: many
D: TRBD1
DNA: TGTGCCAGCTCCCGGGGACAGGAAGAGACCCAGTACTTC
CDR3: CASSRGQEETQYF

V: TRBV9
J: TRBJ2-1
length: 14
size: many
D: TRBD2
DNA: TGTGCCAGCAGCGTCACGACTAGCTTCAATGAGCAGTTCTTC
CDR3: CASSVTTSFNEQFF

V: TRBV9
J: TRBJ1-1
length: 16
size: .
D: TRBD1
DNA: TGTGCCAGCAGCGTGAAACCGGGACAGGGGGCCTCTGAAGCTTTCTTT
CDR3: CASSVKPGQGASEAFF

V: TRBV11-3
J: TRBJ2-7
length: 14
size: .
D: .
DNA: TGTGCCAGCAGCTTAGATCTCAGGACCTACGAGCAGTACTTC
CDR3: CASSLDLRTYEQYF

V: TRBV5-1
J: TRBJ2-7
length: 13
size: many
D: .
DNA: TGCGCCAGCAGCCAGGGGCCCTCCTACGAGCAGTACTTC
CDR3: CASSQGPSYEQYF

V: TRBV4-1
J: TRBJ2-2
length: 14
size: .
D: .
DNA: TGCGCCAGCAGCCGCGAACAGCGAACCGGGGAGCTGTTTTTT
CDR3: CASSREQRTGELFF

V: TRBV30
J: TRBJ1-6
length: 14
size: many
D: .
DNA: TGTGCCTGGAGTGCGGGGCCCGGTAATTCACCCCTCCACTTT
CDR3: CAWSAGPGNSPLHF

V: TRBV7-2
J: TRBJ2-5
length: 16
size: many
D: TRBD2
DNA: TGTGCCAGCAGCGCCAGGACTAGCGGGGTTGGGGAGACCCAGTACTTC
CDR3: CASSARTSGVGETQYF

V: TRBV20-1
J: TRBJ2-2
length: 13
size: many
D: TRBD1
DNA: TGCAGTGCCCAGGACAGGGAAACCGGGGAGCTGTTTTTT
CDR3: CSAQDRETGELFF

V: TRBV15
J: TRBJ1-5
length: 16
size: .
D: .
DNA: TGTGCCACCAGCAGAACCGGGGGACAAAGGAATCAGCCCCAGCATTTT
CDR3: CATSRTGGQRNQPQHF

V: TRBV18
J: TRBJ2-7
length: 12
size: few
D: .
DNA: TGTGCCGGCTCACCAACACCCTACGAGCAGTACTTC
CDR3: CAGSPTPYEQYF

V: TRBV20-1
J: TRBJ2-1
length: 14
size: many
D: TRBD2
DNA: TGCAGTGCTAGATTCCTAGCGGGAGTACATGAGCAGTTCTTC
CDR3: CSARFLAGVHEQFF

V: TRBV6-1
J: TRBJ2-1
length: 17
size: many
D: TRBD1
DNA: TGTGCCAGCAGTAGGCGGACAGGCGTTCGATCTAACAATGAGCAGTTCTTC
CDR3: CASSRRTGVRSNNEQFF

V: TRBV29-1
J: TRBJ2-2
length: 15
size: many
D: .
DNA: TGCAGCGCCGTATGGGGTCCCCTAAACACCGGGGAGCTGTTTTTT
CDR3: CSAVWGPLNTGELFF

V: TRBV11-3
J: TRBJ2-1
length: 16
size: many
D: TRBD1
DNA: TGTGCCAGCAGCCGCACTTCAAGACAGGGAGCCAATGAGCAGTTCTTC
CDR3: CASSRTSRQGANEQFF

V: TRBV4-1
J: TRBJ2-1
length: 19
size: .
D: TRBD2
DNA: TGCGCCAGCAGCCCCTCCGGGCTAGCGGGAGGGCACGACTACAATGAGCAGTTCTTC
CDR3: CASSPSGLAGGHDYNEQFF

V: TRBV10-3
J: TRBJ1-1
length: 16
size: many
D: .
DNA: TGTGCCATCAGTGAGTCTACCAGGACCCAAGAGAGTGAAGCTTTCTTT
CDR3: CAISESTRTQESEAFF

V: TRBV19
J: TRBJ2-2
length: 14
size: .
D: .
DNA: TGTGCCAGTACCCGAAAGCTCGGAACCGGGGAGCTGTTTTTT
CDR3: CASTRKLGTGELFF

V: TRBV20-1
J: TRBJ2-5
length: 15
size: .
D: TRBD2
DNA: TGCAGTGCTTTAAGCGGGAGGGCCAGGCGAGAGACCCAGTACTTC
CDR3: CSALSGRARRETQYF

V: TRBV18
J: TRBJ2-1
length: 18
size: many
D: .
DNA: TGTGCCAGCTCACCACCCAATAGGGGTGCGGGAAGCTACAATGAGCAGTTCTTC
CDR3: CASSPPNRGAGSYNEQFF

V: TRBV9
J: TRBJ1-2
length: 14
size: few
D: .
DNA: TGTGCCAGCACGGGGGGGCACTCGGACTATGGCTACACCTTC
CDR3: CASTGGHSDYGYTF

V: TRBV20-1
J: TRBJ2-3
length: 15
size: many
D: TRBD2
DNA: TGCAGTGCTCAACGACTAGCGTTATACACAGATACGCAGTATTTT
CDR3: CSAQRLALYTDTQYF